This TCR beta chain is from a study of a mutant IDH1 vaccine in newly diagnosed glioma. Time point reported: week 35, safety follow-up. Doses consisted of 300 ug of mutant IDH1 20-mer peptide each, paired with topical imiquimod. V was cut by 9 bases and J by 1 base, with 15 bases left in between. This CDR3 contains 14 residues. Germline V gene sequence: CDR1 SGHTA, CDR2 FQGNSA. On this clone: Antigen specificity is unknown.

This table comes from immunoSEQ multiplex PCR, and its TCRdb copy is limited to in-frame clones, with some not included. In the table there are tens of thousands of clones, about 80% of which are singletons. The origin of this receptor is a woman between 40 and 55 years old with glioma. The chain joins TRBV7-2 to TRBJ1-2; D may be TRBD1 (6 bases). Sequencing was performed on PBMCs, taken from a glioma patient whose treatment included an IDH1 peptide vaccine. The CDR3 loop is CASTGGPRNYGYTF. CDR3 sequence (DNA): TGTGCCAGTACGGGGGGCCCCCGTAACTATGGCTACACCTTC.